This T cell receptor beta chain was captured by sequencing in a study of cytomegalovirus exposure and HLA in healthy donors. Overall study context: Unique TCRs numbering roughly 85 million, obtained from HLA-typed donors, made up an early data release.

Remarks on this clone: The antigen is not known.

Broader study findings: Analysis performed later found about 17,000 TCR beta sequences associated with HLA alleles at 0.05 false discovery rate.

The PCR ran on 60 Vbeta and 13 Jbeta primers. Clones were read by immunoSEQ multiplex PCR, and TCRdb kept only the in-frame ones, dropping some. This sample has around 91,000 clones, with approximately 86% found just once. Healthy bone marrow donors made up the cohort. The sequence derives from a man under 40 in good health and CMV-seropositive. The specimen was PBMCs.

CDR3 nucleotides: TGTGCCAGCAGCCAGAGCCGAGGGCGGGGGGCAAAGGAGCAGTACTTC. It is translated as CASSQSRGRGAKEQYF. The V and J genes are TRBV28 and TRBJ2-7, with 8 nucleotides matching TRBD2. This CDR3 comprises 16 residues. V shed 6 bases, J shed 7 bases, and the junction held 17 bases outside the gene matches. CDR1 MDHEN and CDR2 SYDVKM come from the germline V gene.